This T cell receptor beta chain derives from a study of shared clonotypes between healthy human individuals. There were only Caucasian adults among the donors, and all lived in Nashville, Tennessee. This table comes from immunoSEQ multiplex PCR, and its TCRdb copy is limited to in-frame clones, with some not included. This sample has about 2.5 million clones; roughly 92% occur once, and the top ten carry approximately 0.39%. Broader study findings: At large depth, rarefaction still showed sorted-subset sequencing to be incomplete. Clonotypes shared by all four sorted-subset donors had higher generation probabilities than non-shared clonotypes.

Turning to this clone: The antigen is unknown.

Trimming removed 4 bases at V and 3 bases at J, with 11 bases between. The CDR3 consists of 14 residues. Germline loops: CDR1 SGDLS, CDR2 YYNGEE. The genes are TRBV9 and TRBJ2-1, with D tentatively TRBD2 (5 bases). The source of this sequence is a man between 18 and 29 years old in good health. Some clones in this sample may be carry-over from other donors' samples. The sequencing input was naive CD4+ T cells from PBMCs. The subset was: CD45RA+ positively selected. CDR3 protein: CASSSGLNYNEQFF. Written as DNA, the CDR3 is TGTGCCAGCAGCTCAGGACTCAACTACAATGAGCAGTTCTTC.